These 16 T cell receptor beta chains share one sample of origin, sequenced in a study of T cell changes during pregnancy in multiple sclerosis. Measured with immunoSEQ multiplex PCR; TCRdb has only the in-frame clones, and not every one. The sample includes 38,000 or so clones, roughly nine tenths seen only once; the top ten take 7.8%. The sequences come from CD8+ T cells from peripheral blood mononuclear cells, collected before pregnancy. All receptors derive from a female donor with multiple sclerosis, enrolled in a pregnancy study.

The V and J genes are TRBV28 and TRBJ2-7, with D maybe TRBD1 (5 bases). V lost 1 base, J lost 0 bases, and 13 bases lay in between. Germline V gives CDR1 MDHEN, CDR2 SYDVKM. The CDR3 is made up of 16 amino acids. The CDR3 DNA is TGTGCCAGCAGTTTATCTCAGACAGATACCTCCTACGAGCAGTACTTC. Translating gives CASSLSQTDTSYEQYF.

The chain combines TRBV19 with TRBJ2-7; 8 nucleotides line up with TRBD2. Germline V gene lookup returns CDR1 LNHDA and CDR2 SQIVND (reference sequence). CDR3 size: 14 residues. Trimming cost V 1 base and J 6 bases; bases outside gene matches: 5. As DNA, the CDR3 is TGTGCCAGTAGTATAGCGGGAGGGCCCGGCGAGCAGTACTTC. It specifies CASSIAGGPGEQYF.

The chain recombines TRBV19 with TRBJ2-2, with 9 positions matching TRBD1. Per germline, CDR1 LNHDA and CDR2 SQIVND (reference sequence). The CDR3 has 15 residues. Trimming cost V 5 bases and J 0 bases; bases outside gene matches: 1. DNA of the CDR3: TGTGCCAGTAGTCGACAGGGGGCGAACACCGGGGAGCTGTTTTTT. Its protein product is CASSRQGANTGELFF.

This clone occurred a few times. CDR3 loop: CASSPYEGMNTEAFF. The CDR3 DNA reads TGTGCCAGCTCACCGTACGAGGGAATGAACACTGAAGCTTTCTTT. The rearrangement uses TRBV18 and TRBJ1-1; no reliable D call. Germline lookup yields CDR1 KGHSH and CDR2 LQKENI. The V and J ends lost 3 bases and 0 bases respectively, with 11 bases between them. The CDR3 has 15 residues.

The CDR3 coding sequence is TGTGCCAGCACCTTAGGGGGGGGCACAGATACGCAGTATTTT. Amino acids: CASTLGGGTDTQYF. The rearrangement uses TRBV9 and TRBJ2-3; TRBD2 might be the D (7 bases). V was clipped by 6 bases and J by 1 base, with 12 bases between them. The CDR3 runs to 14 residues. Germline-derived CDR1 and CDR2 are SGDLS and YYNGEE.

The genes are TRBV6-5 and TRBJ1-5, with D tentatively TRBD1 (5 bases). Per the germline V gene, CDR1 is MNHEY and CDR2 is SVGAGI. V was trimmed by 2 bases and J by 7 bases, leaving 9 bases between them. This CDR3 region has 13 residues. CDR3 loop: CASSYGAYQPQHF. CDR3 DNA: TGTGCCAGCAGTTACGGGGCTTACCAGCCCCAGCATTTT.

The chain has TRBV7-8 and TRBJ2-1, with D possibly TRBD2 on 5 matching bases. Trimming took 5 bases from V and 7 from J, leaving 15 bases between them. Germline lookup yields CDR1 SGHVS and CDR2 FQNEAQ. The CDR3 sequence is 14 residues long. CDR3 protein: CASSIRGGGNEQFF. CDR3 nucleotides: TGTGCCAGCAGCATTCGAGGAGGCGGGAATGAGCAGTTCTTC.

The chain uses TRBV5-1 and TRBJ2-1, with D possibly being TRBD2 (6 bases). V lost 1 base and J lost 8, with 19 bases in between. The CDR3 loop spans 16 amino acids. CDR1 SGHRS and CDR2 YFSETQ come from the germline V gene. The CDR3 DNA reads as TGCGCCAGCAGCTTGTTAAAGCGGGCCCTACAGGATGAGCAGTTCTTC. This encodes CASSLLKRALQDEQFF.

The CDR3, as DNA: TGTGCCAGCAGCTTGGGAGACACTGAAGCTTTCTTT. The encoded protein is CASSLGDTEAFF. This chain connects TRBV5-6 to TRBJ1-1, with unresolved D. Germline CDR1 is SGHDT and CDR2 is YYEEEE. The CDR3 spans 12 residues. Trimming shortened V by 0 bases and J by 3 bases, and 3 bases separated the two germline ends. Combining the CDR3 with reference TRBV5-6 and TRBJ1-1 gives the whole variable domain DAGVTQSPTHLIKTRGQQVTLRCSPKSGHDTVSWYQQALGQGPQFIFQYYEEEERQRGNFPDRFSGHQFPNYSSELNVNALLLGDSALYLCASSLGDTEAFFGQGTRLTVV.

The gene calls are TRBV5-8 and TRBJ2-7, with 8 bases that match TRBD1. V dropped 1 base and J dropped 6; count of bases not matched to a gene: 15. This CDR3 region has 17 residues. The germline V gene encodes CDR1 SGHTS and CDR2 YDEGEE. Here the CDR3 reads CASSLNPPQGARSEQYF. CDR3 DNA sequence: TGTGCCAGCAGCTTGAACCCCCCGCAGGGGGCGCGCAGCGAGCAGTACTTC.

J is TRBJ1-4 and V is TRBV25-1; D gene ambiguous. This CDR3 has 14 amino acids. Trimming left V 8 bases short and J 6 bases short, with 16 bases between. The germline V gene encodes CDR1 MGHDK and CDR2 SYGVNS. CDR3 bases: TGTGCCAGCGCCGGGAGCAGGAGGGATGAAAAACTGTTTTTT. This gives the protein CASAGSRRDEKLFF.

The chain combines TRBV4-1 with TRBJ2-7; TRBD1 matches 10 bases. The junction had 7 bases not matched to a gene; V was cut back by 0 bases and J by 2 bases. This CDR3 is 17 amino acids long. Germline CDR1 reads MGHRA; CDR2 reads YSYEKL. DNA of the CDR3: TGCGCCAGCAGCCAAGAAGGCCCGGGACAGGGGACCTACGAGCAGTACTTC. Protein product: CASSQEGPGQGTYEQYF.

This chain connects TRBV7-9 to TRBJ1-1; 10 nucleotides line up with TRBD1. Germline V lookup: CDR1 SEHNR, CDR2 FQNEAQ (reference sequence). V lost 4 bases, J lost 1 base, and 0 bases stayed unmatched. The CDR3 is 14 amino acids. Written as DNA, the CDR3 is TGTGCCAGCAGCTGGGACAGGGGGAACACTGAAGCTTTCTTT. Its protein product is CASSWDRGNTEAFF. The full variable domain, rest sourced from reference TRBV7-9 and TRBJ1-1, is DTGVSQNPRHKITKRGQNVTFRCDPISEHNRLYWYRQTLGQGPEFLTYFQNEAQLEKSRLLSDRFSAERPKGSFSTLEIQRTEQGDSAMYLCASSWDRGNTEAFFGQGTRLTVV.

This rearrangement joins TRBV28 to TRBJ2-6; TRBD1 might be the D (6 bases). Germline-derived CDR1 and CDR2 are MDHEN and SYDVKM. The CDR3 runs 20 residues. The V gene lost 4 bases and the J gene lost 0 bases, with 22 bases spanning the gap. CDR3 nucleotides: TGTGCCAGCAGTTCCCCCCTCCGGGACAAGGGACCCTCTGGGGCCAACGTCCTGACTTTC. Protein: CASSSPLRDKGPSGANVLTF. The whole variable domain, remainder taken from reference TRBV28 and TRBJ2-6, is DVKVTQSSRYLVKRTGEKVFLECVQDMDHENMFWYRQDPGLGLRLIYFSYDVKMKEKGDIPEGYSVSREKKERFSLILESASTNQTSMYLCASSSPLRDKGPSGANVLTFGAGSRLTVL.

The V and J genes are TRBV7-6 and TRBJ2-5, with 15 positions matching TRBD2. The CDR3 consists of 17 residues. The J segment lost 5 bases and the V segment lost 3 bases, leaving 7 bases of the junction unmatched. CDR1 and CDR2 (germline): SGHVS, FNYEAQ. CDR3 in DNA: TGTGCCAGCAGCTTCGGACTAGCGGGAGGGCTCCGGGAGACCCAGTACTTC. Translating gives CASSFGLAGGLRETQYF.

The J gene is TRBJ2-1, the V gene TRBV19, with 10 bases aligning to TRBD2. Unmatched junction bases numbered 9, after V lost 4 bases and J lost 3 bases. In germline, CDR1 is LNHDA, CDR2 SQIVND (reference sequence). The CDR3 loop spans 17 amino acids. In nucleotides, the CDR3 is TGTGCCAGTAGTACGTACACTAGCGGGAACATCTACAATGAGCAGTTCTTC. Residues: CASSTYTSGNIYNEQFF.